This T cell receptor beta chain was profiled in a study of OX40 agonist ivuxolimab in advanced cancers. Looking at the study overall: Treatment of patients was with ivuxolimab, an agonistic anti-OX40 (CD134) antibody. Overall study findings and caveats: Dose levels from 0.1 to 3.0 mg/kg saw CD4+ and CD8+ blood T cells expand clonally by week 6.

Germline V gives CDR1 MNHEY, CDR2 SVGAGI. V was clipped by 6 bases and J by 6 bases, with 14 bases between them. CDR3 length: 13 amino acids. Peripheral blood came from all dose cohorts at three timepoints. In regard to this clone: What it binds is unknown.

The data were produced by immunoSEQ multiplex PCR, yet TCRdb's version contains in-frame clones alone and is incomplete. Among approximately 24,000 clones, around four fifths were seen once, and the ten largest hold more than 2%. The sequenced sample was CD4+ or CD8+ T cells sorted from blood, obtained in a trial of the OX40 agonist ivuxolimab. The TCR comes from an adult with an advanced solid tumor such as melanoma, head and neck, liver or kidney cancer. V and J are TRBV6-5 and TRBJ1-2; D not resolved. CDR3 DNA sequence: TGTGCCAGCAGCCACCCACTAGGAGATGGCTACACCTTC. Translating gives CASSHPLGDGYTF.